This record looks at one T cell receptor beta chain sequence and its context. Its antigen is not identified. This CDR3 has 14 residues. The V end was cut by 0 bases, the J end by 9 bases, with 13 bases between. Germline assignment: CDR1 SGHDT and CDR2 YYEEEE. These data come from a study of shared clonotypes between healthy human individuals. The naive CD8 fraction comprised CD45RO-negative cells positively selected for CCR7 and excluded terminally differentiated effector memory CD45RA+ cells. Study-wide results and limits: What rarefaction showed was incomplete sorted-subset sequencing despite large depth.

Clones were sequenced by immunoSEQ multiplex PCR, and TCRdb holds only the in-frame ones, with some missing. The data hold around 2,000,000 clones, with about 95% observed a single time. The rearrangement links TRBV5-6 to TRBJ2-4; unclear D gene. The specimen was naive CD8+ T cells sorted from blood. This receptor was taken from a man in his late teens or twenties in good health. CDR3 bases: TGTGCCAGCAGCTTGGGGGTTGCCGTGGGCATTCAGTACTTC. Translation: CASSLGVAVGIQYF.